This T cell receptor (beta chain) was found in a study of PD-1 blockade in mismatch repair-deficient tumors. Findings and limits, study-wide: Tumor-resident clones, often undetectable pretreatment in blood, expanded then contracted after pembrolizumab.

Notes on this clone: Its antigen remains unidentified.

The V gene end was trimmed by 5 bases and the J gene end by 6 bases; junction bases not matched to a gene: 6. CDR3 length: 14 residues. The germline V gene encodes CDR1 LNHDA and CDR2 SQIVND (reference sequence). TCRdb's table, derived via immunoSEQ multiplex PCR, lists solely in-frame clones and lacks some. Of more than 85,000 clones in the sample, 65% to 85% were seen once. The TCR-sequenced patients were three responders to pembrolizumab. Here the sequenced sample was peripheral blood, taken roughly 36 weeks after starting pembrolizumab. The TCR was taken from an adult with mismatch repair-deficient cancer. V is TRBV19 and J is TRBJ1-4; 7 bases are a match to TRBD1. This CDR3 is CASSSGGDDEKLFF. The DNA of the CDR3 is TGTGCCAGTAGTTCAGGGGGGGACGATGAAAAACTGTTTTTT.